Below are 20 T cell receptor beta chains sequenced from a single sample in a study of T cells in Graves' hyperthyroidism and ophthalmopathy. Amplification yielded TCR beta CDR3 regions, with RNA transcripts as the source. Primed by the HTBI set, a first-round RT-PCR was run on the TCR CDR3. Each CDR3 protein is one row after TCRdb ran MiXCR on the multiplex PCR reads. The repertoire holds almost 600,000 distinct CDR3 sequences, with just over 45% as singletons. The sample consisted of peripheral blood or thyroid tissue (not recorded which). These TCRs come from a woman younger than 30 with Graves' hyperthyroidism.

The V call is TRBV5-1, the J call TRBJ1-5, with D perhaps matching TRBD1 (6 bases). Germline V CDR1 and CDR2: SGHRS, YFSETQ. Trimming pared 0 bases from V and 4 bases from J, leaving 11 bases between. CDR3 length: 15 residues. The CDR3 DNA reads TGCGCCAGCAGCTTGGCCAGGGGTGATAATCAGCCCCAGCATTTT. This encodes CASSLARGDNQPQHF. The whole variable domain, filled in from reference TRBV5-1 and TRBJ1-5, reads KAGVTQTPRYLIKTRGQQVTLSCSPISGHRSVSWYQQTPGQGLQFLFEYFSETQRNKGNFPGRFSGRQFSNSRSEMNVSTLELGDSALYLCASSLARGDNQPQHFGDGTRLSIL.

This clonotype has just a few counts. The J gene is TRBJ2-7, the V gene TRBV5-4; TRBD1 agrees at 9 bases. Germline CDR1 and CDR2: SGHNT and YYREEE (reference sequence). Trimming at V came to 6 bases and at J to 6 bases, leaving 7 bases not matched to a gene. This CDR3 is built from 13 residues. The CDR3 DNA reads TGTGCCAGCATCCGGGACAGGGAGGGCGAGCAGTACTTC. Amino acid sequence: CASIRDREGEQYF.

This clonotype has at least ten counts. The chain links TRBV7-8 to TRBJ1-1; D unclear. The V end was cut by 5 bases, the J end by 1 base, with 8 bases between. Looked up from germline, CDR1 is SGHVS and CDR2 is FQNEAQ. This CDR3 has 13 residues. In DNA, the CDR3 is TGTGCCAGCAGCATTCCGGGGAACACTGAAGCTTTCTTT. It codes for CASSIPGNTEAFF.

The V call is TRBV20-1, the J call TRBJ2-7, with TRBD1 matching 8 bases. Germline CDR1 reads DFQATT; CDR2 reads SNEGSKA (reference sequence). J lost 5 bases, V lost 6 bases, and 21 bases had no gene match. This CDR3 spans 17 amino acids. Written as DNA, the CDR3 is TGCAGTGCCAGCTCACCGACAGGACAGGGAAAAGGGGACGAGCAGTACTTC. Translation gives CSASSPTGQGKGDEQYF.

CDR3 nucleotide sequence: TGTGCCAGCAGTTCGAGAATGTCCTACAATGAGCAGTTCTTC. This codes for CASSSRMSYNEQFF. The rearrangement uses TRBV12-3 or TRBV12-4 and TRBJ2-1; D is unclear. Deletions cut 4 bases from V and 1 base from J, with 8 bases between. The CDR3 is made up of 14 amino acids.

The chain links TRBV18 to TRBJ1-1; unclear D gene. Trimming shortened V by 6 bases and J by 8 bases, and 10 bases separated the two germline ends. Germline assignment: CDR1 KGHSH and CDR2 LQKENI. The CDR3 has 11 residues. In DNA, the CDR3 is TGTGCCAGCTCTCGGGATAGGGAAGCTTTCTTT. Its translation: CASSRDREAFF.

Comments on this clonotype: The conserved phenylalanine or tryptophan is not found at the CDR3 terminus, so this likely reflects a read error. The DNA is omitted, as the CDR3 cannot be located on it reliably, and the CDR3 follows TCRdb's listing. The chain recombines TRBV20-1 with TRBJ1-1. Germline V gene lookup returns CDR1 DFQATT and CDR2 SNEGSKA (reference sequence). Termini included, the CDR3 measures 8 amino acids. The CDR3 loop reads CSATEGLP.

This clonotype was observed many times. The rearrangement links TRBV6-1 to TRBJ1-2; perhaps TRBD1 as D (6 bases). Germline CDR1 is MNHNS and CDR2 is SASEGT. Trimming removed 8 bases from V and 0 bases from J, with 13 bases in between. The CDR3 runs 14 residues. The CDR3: CASQGQLANYGYTF. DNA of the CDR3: TGTGCCAGCCAGGGACAACTAGCTAACTATGGCTACACCTTC.

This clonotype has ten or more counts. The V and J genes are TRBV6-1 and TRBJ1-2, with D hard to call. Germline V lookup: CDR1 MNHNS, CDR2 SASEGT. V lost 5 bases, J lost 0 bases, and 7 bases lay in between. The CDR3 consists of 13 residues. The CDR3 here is CASSTGTNYGYTF. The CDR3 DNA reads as TGTGCCAGCAGTACCGGTACTAACTATGGCTACACCTTC.

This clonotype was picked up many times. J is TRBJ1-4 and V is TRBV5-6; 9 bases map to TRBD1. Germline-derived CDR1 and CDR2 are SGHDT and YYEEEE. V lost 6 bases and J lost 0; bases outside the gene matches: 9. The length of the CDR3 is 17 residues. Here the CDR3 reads CASTGGTGHATNEKLFF. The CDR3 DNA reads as TGTGCCAGCACCGGGGGGACAGGGCATGCAACTAATGAAAAACTGTTTTTT.

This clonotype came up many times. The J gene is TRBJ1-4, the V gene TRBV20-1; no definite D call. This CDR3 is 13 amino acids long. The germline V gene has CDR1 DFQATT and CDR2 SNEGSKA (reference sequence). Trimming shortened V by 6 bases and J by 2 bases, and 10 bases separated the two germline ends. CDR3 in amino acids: CSALPDTNEKLFF. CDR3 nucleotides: TGCAGTGCCCTTCCGGACACTAATGAAAAACTGTTTTTT.

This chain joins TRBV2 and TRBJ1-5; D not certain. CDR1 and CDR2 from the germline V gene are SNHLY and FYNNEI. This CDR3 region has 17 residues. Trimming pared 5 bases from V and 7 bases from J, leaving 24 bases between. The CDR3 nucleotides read TGTGCCAGCAGTAGTCTAGCGGGAGGAGTTGGCGAGCAGCCCCAGCATTTT. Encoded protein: CASSSLAGGVGEQPQHF.

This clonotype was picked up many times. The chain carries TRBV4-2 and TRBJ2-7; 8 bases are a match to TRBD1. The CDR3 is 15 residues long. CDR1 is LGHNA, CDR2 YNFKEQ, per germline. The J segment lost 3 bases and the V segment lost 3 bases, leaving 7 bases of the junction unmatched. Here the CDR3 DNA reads TGTGCCAGCAGCCAGGACAGGGTATACATCTACGAGCAGTACTTC. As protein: CASSQDRVYIYEQYF.

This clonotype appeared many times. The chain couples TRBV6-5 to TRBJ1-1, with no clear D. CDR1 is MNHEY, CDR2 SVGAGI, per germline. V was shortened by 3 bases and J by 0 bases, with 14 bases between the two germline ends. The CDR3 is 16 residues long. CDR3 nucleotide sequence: TGTGCCAGCAGTTATCGGTCAGAGTACATGAACACTGAAGCTTTCTTT. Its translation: CASSYRSEYMNTEAFF.

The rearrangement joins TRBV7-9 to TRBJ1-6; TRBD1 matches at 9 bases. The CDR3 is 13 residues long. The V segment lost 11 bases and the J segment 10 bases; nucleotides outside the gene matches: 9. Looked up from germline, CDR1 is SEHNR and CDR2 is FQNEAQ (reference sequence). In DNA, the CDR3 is TGTGCCTCCCGGACAGGGGAGGACTCACCCCTCCACTTT. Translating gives CASRTGEDSPLHF.

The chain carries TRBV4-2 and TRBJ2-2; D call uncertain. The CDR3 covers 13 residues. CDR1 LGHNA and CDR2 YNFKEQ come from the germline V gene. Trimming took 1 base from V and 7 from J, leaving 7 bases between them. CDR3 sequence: CASSQVGFGELFF. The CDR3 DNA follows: TGTGCCAGCAGCCAAGTGGGATTCGGGGAGCTGTTTTTT.

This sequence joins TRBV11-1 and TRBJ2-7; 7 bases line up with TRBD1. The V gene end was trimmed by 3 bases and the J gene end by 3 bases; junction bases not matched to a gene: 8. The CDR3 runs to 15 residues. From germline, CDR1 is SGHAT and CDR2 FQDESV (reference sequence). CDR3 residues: CASSLVGTEDYEQYF. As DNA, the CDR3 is TGTGCCAGCAGCTTGGTAGGGACAGAAGACTACGAGCAGTACTTC.

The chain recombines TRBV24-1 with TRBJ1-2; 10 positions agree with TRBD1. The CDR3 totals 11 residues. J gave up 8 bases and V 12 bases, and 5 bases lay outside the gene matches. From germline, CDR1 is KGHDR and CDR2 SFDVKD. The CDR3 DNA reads TGTGCCGGGACAGGGGACGGAGGCTACACCTTC. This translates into CAGTGDGGYTF.

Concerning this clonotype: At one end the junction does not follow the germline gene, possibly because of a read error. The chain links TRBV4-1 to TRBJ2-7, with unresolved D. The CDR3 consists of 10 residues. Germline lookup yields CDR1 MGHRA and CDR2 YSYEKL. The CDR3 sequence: CASSQGPTAF. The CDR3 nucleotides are TGCGCCAGCAGTCAAGGTCCCACAGCCTTC.

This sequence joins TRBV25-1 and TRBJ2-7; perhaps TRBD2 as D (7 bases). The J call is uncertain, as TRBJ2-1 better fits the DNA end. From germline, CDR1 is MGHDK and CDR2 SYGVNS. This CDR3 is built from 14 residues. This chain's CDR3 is CASRVWGGSDEQFF. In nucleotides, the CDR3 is TGTGCCAGCAGGGTTTGGGGGGGCTCGGACGAGCAGTTCTTC.